What follows are 19 T cell receptor beta chains derived from one specimen sequenced in a study of cytomegalovirus exposure and HLA in healthy donors. Both 60 Vbeta primers and 13 Jbeta primers went into the PCR. This table comes from immunoSEQ multiplex PCR, and its TCRdb copy is limited to in-frame clones, with some not included. The sample consists of around 200,000 clones, around 84% of them appearing once. Material for sequencing was PBMCs. These receptors came from a girl aged 2-10 years in good health and CMV-seropositive.

The rearrangement uses TRBV30 and TRBJ2-3; TRBD2 agrees at 9 bases. Losses at the gene ends were 3 bases for V and 6 bases for J; bases not matched to a gene: 10. This CDR3 contains 15 residues. Looked up from germline, CDR1 is GTSNPN and CDR2 is SVGIG (reference sequence). Here the CDR3 reads CAWRSVAGALDTQYF. The CDR3 DNA sequence: TGTGCCTGGAGATCGGTAGCGGGAGCTCTGGATACGCAGTATTTT.

This clone came up a few times. This chain links TRBV5-6 with TRBJ1-2; the D gene is possibly TRBD1 (6 bases). Germline CDR1 SGHDT, CDR2 YYEEEE. There are 13 residues in the CDR3. Trimming shortened V by 3 bases and J by 2 bases, and 8 bases separated the two germline ends. This chain's CDR3 is CASSYRVNYGYTF. Written as DNA, the CDR3 is TGTGCCAGCAGCTACAGGGTCAACTATGGCTACACCTTC. The full variable domain, in which reference TRBV5-6 and TRBJ1-2 provide the parts outside the CDR3, is DAGVTQSPTHLIKTRGQQVTLRCSPKSGHDTVSWYQQALGQGPQFIFQYYEEEERQRGNFPDRFSGHQFPNYSSELNVNALLLGDSALYLCASSYRVNYGYTFGSGTRLTVV.

This rearrangement joins TRBV10-2 to TRBJ1-3; TRBD1 might be the D (6 bases). CDR1 and CDR2 from the germline V gene are WSHSY and SAAADI. The CDR3 contains 14 residues. Trimming took off 6 bases at V and 8 bases at J, with 17 bases between the two ends. The CDR3 region has the DNA TGCGCCAGCAGGCCCGGACAGTCCTGGGACACCATATATTTT. As protein: CASRPGQSWDTIYF.

V and J are TRBV27 and TRBJ2-7; TRBD2 matches at 9 bases. Germline V gene lookup returns CDR1 MNHEY and CDR2 SMNVEV (reference sequence). V trimming: 6 bases; J trimming: 0 bases; junction bases outside the gene matches: 9. This CDR3 is 16 amino acids long. CDR3 DNA: TGTGCCAGCAGCCTTAATGGAGCGGGAGGCTCCTACGAGCAGTACTTC. Translated: CASSLNGAGGSYEQYF.

The CDR3 nucleotides are TGTGCCAGCAGTGACTGGCAGTTTTTCAATCAGCCCCAGCATTTT. Translating it yields CASSDWQFFNQPQHF. This chain uses TRBV6-1 with TRBJ1-5; no reliable D call. The CDR3 is 15 residues long. CDR1 and CDR2 (germline): MNHNS, SASEGT. V was clipped by 3 bases and J by 3 bases, with 12 bases between them.

This chain joins TRBV29-1 and TRBJ2-5; D is ambiguous. CDR1 and CDR2 (germline): SQVTM, ANQGSEA. The V end was cut by 6 bases, the J end by 2 bases, with 4 bases between. The CDR3 is 10 amino acids. CDR3 DNA: TGCAGCGTCCTTCAAGAGACCCAGTACTTC. It codes for CSVLQETQYF.

V is TRBV5-4 and J is TRBJ1-2; 8 bases are shared with TRBD1. The CDR3 loop spans 13 amino acids. Germline V gives CDR1 SGHNT, CDR2 YYREEE (reference sequence). In DNA, the CDR3 is TGTGTTCACGGGGCAGGGGGCTTTTATGGCTACACCTTC. Translation gives CVHGAGGFYGYTF. Combining the CDR3 with reference TRBV5-4 and TRBJ1-2 gives the whole variable domain ETGVTQSPTHLIKTRGQQVTLRCSSQSGHNTVSWYQQALGQGPQFIFQYYREEENGRGNFPPRFSGLQFPNYSSELNVNALELDDSALYLCVHGAGGFYGYTFGSGTRLTVV.

The genes are TRBV28 and TRBJ2-1; the match to TRBD2 covers 14 bases. The CDR3 contains 19 residues. J was trimmed by 3 bases and V by 2 bases; bases with no gene match: 9. Germline CDR1 and CDR2: MDHEN and SYDVKM. CDR3 DNA: TGTGCCAGCAGTTTACCCCGGACTAGCGGGAGGACTCTCTACAATGAGCAGTTCTTC. It translates to CASSLPRTSGRTLYNEQFF.

The chain joins TRBV27 to TRBJ2-7; 7 nucleotides line up with TRBD1. The CDR3 consists of 15 residues. CDR1 and CDR2 from the germline V gene are MNHEY and SMNVEV (reference sequence). V dropped 6 bases and J dropped 3; count of bases not matched to a gene: 11. CDR3 region: CASRPSTGLNYEQYF. For the CDR3, the DNA is TGTGCCAGCAGGCCCTCGACAGGGCTCAACTACGAGCAGTACTTC.

The chain links TRBV6-5 to TRBJ1-2; D may be TRBD1 (6 bases). V was pared by 6 bases and J by 4 bases, with 15 bases between. Germline V lookup: CDR1 MNHEY, CDR2 SVGAGI. This CDR3 region has 14 residues. The CDR3 DNA sequence: TGTGCCAGCAGCCACGAGGGGGTTCGCTATGGCTACACCTTC. The encoded protein is CASSHEGVRYGYTF.

CDR3 in amino acids: CASSKILLGGSTSEQYF. The CDR3 DNA reads TGTGCCAGTAGTAAGATCCTTCTGGGGGGGAGTACCTCCGAGCAGTACTTC. The chain couples TRBV19 to TRBJ2-7, with TRBD2 matching over 7 bases. Per the germline V gene, CDR1 is LNHDA and CDR2 is SQIVND (reference sequence). V dropped 4 bases and J dropped 6; count of bases not matched to a gene: 18. This CDR3 contains 17 residues.

The J gene is TRBJ2-5, the V gene TRBV19; D may be TRBD2 (7 bases). CDR3 length: 15 amino acids. The germline V gene encodes CDR1 LNHDA and CDR2 SQIVND (reference sequence). V dropped 4 bases and J dropped 2 bases, with 14 bases sitting between them. CDR3 sequence (DNA): TGTGCCAGTAGTAGGGGGCTAGCGGTACAAGAGACCCAGTACTTC. This translates into CASSRGLAVQETQYF.

The rearrangement uses TRBV6-4 and TRBJ2-3; 9 bases are shared with TRBD1. V shed 8 bases and J 5 bases; nucleotides not matched to a gene: 8. The CDR3 runs 14 residues. Germline V gene sequence: CDR1 MRHNA, CDR2 SNTAGT. CDR3 nucleotide sequence: TGTGCCAGCGCCCGGACAGGGGAAGGAGATACGCAGTATTTT. Translation gives CASARTGEGDTQYF.

This clone was seen a single time. The CDR3 sequence: CASSLGLAGGVIEETQYF. The CDR3 DNA reads TGTGCCAGCAGTTTAGGACTAGCGGGAGGTGTTATTGAAGAGACCCAGTACTTC. The chain employs TRBV28 and TRBJ2-5; 14 positions agree with TRBD2. Trimming cost V 2 bases and J 3 bases; bases outside gene matches: 8. The CDR3 contains 18 residues. In germline, CDR1 is MDHEN, CDR2 SYDVKM.

Of note for this clone: Sequence at one end of the junction differs from germline and may be a read error. This rearrangement joins TRBV7-7 to TRBJ2-2; no definite D call. In germline, CDR1 is SSHAT, CDR2 FNYEAQ (reference sequence). The CDR3 totals 15 residues. Written as DNA, the CDR3 is TGTGCTAGCAGCCCTACAGTTGCGAACACCGGGGAGCTGTTTTTT. Its translation: CASSPTVANTGELFF.

The J gene is TRBJ1-3, the V gene TRBV5-1; D not certain. The CDR3 runs 12 residues. V dropped 4 bases and J dropped 2 bases, with 4 bases sitting between them. Germline V gene data show CDR1 as SGHRS and CDR2 as YFSETQ. For the CDR3, the DNA is TGCGCCAGCAGCCTCCCTGGAAACACCATATATTTT. It yields the protein CASSLPGNTIYF. Full variable domain (rest looked up from reference TRBV5-1 and TRBJ1-3): KAGVTQTPRYLIKTRGQQVTLSCSPISGHRSVSWYQQTPGQGLQFLFEYFSETQRNKGNFPGRFSGRQFSNSRSEMNVSTLELGDSALYLCASSLPGNTIYFGEGSWLTVV.

The rearrangement joins TRBV11-3 to TRBJ1-3; D remains unclear. V lost 1 base to trimming and J lost 0 bases, with 13 bases between them. The CDR3 consists of 17 residues. The germline V gene has CDR1 SGHNT and CDR2 YENEEA. DNA of the CDR3: TGTGCCAGCAGCTTAGCGTTTTATTCTTCCTCTGGAAACACCATATATTTT. It is translated as CASSLAFYSSSGNTIYF.

The J gene is TRBJ2-1, the V gene TRBV2; 7 bases match TRBD2. J was trimmed by 5 bases and V by 8 bases; bases with no gene match: 12. From germline, CDR1 is SNHLY and CDR2 FYNNEI. This CDR3 region has 15 residues. CDR3 nucleotides: TGTGCCAGCCTGGAGCGGGACTACCCTCACAATGAGCAGTTCTTC. Translating it yields CASLERDYPHNEQFF.

The genes are TRBV2 and TRBJ1-1; D is undetermined. The CDR3 has 14 residues. Germline V gene data show CDR1 as SNHLY and CDR2 as FYNNEI. The V end lost 4 bases, the J end lost 1 base, and 10 bases lay between the germline ends. The CDR3 protein is CASSGGGQNTEAFF. The DNA of the CDR3 is TGTGCCAGCAGTGGGGGAGGCCAGAACACTGAAGCTTTCTTT.